This T cell receptor beta chain was sequenced in a study of cytomegalovirus exposure and HLA in healthy donors (dated by TCRdb to the late 2010s). Regarding the complete study: An earlier analysis of some 550 of the donors reported more than 250 Gb of sequence data and around 120 million unique TCR beta sequences from about 200 million T cells. About 300 gigabases of sequencing data and 80 million or so unique TCR sequences were included in an early release covering around 650 HLA-typed donors. Of the roughly 400 genotyped donors, roughly 85% fell in the genetic ancestry cluster associated with self-reported Caucasian donors. The study aimed to test whether cataloging public T cell receptors could reveal signatures of past pathogen exposure. The T cell repertoires of 666 subjects were profiled by immunosequencing and related to cytomegalovirus serostatus. A separate validation cohort of 100 to 150 different subjects was used in addition to the approximately 700-subject first cohort. The study combined high-throughput TCR immunosequencing, statistical association of individual TCRs with disease status, and machine learning to predict cytomegalovirus infection status. In a later analysis, previously published TCR beta repertoires from 500 to 750 donors were re-analyzed and high-resolution HLA genotyping was added so that TCR occurrence patterns could be studied. In the later analysis, no new phenotypic data were used to find candidate immune exposures; instead, reliance was placed on TCR beta sequences and their occurrence across donors. An earlier analysis of around 580 of the donors used high-throughput TCR beta sequencing to judge whether each TCR beta V gene segment behaved as functional or pseudogenic. Donor age, sex, ethnicity and CMV serostatus were compiled alongside the repertoire data. In a later genetic analysis, genome-wide SNP genotypes for about three fifths of the 666 donors were used, and that subset was treated as a discovery cohort. All discovery cohort repertoires had been generated on a single sequencing platform. HLA typing covered class I and class II loci at four-digit resolution. Typing coverage differed by locus: A, B, C, DRB1 and DQB1 were typed in about 620-630 donors, DQA1 in about 500, DPA1 in approximately 600, and DPB1 in around 440. About five DR-DQ haplotypes were handled as single units for association and clustering because linkage in the cohort was strong. Across 300 to 400 genotyped donors of the cohort, an average of about 240,000 unique TCR beta nucleotide sequences per donor were sequenced, and around 20% of those sequences were non-productive.

The cohort was made up of approximately 670 healthy bone marrow donors. Cohort members were all nominally healthy when sampled, although unrecorded immune exposures were likely present. The donor tested CMV seropositive, placing the donor among the 289 seropositive members of the cohort. A peripheral blood sample was provided by each donor, and peripheral blood mononuclear cells were used for TCR beta sequencing. Genomic DNA was extracted from the blood cell samples with the Qiagen DNeasy Blood Extraction Kit. General study outcomes and caveats: Because counts were too low, roughly 16 rarely observed V segments, including chromosome 9 orphons, were left out of the earlier analysis of 500 to 750 of the donors. A further reported finding was that TCR beta sequences accurately predicted the HLA-A and HLA-B alleles for most subjects in the first cohort. Because some donors lacked HLA typing at each locus, the association tests relied only on the typed subset. This cohort had only TCR beta chains sequenced, and the lack of alpha or paired-chain data limited which features could be detected. In a later analysis, most CMV-associated TCR beta chains were found to appear HLA-restricted, with HLA associations seemingly driven largely by CMV exposure. Some IMGT-functional V segments, including TRBV6-2 and TRBV6-3, could not be told apart with the 87-base-pair reads, so those segments were excluded. The classifier was reported to diagnose cytomegalovirus status with high specificity and sensitivity in both the original cohort and the validation cohort. A few of the identified cytomegalovirus-associated TCR beta chains were confirmed in vitro to be specific for cytomegalovirus antigens. The only immune exposure information available for the cohort was CMV serostatus. In an earlier analysis of approximately 600 of the donors, most TCR beta V segments were observed in productive rearrangements about 87% or about 30% of the time, broadly matching IMGT annotations. A later analysis found that TCR association rates varied across HLA loci, with DRB1 alleles showing the most associated TCRs and HLA-C alleles the fewest. In a later analysis, HLA-associated TCR beta chains showed more clonal expansion and lower generation probabilities than non-associated chains that were equally common. Several of the top co-occurrence clusters appeared to be linked to parvovirus B19, influenza, CMV and Epstein-Barr virus, according to a later analysis. At a false discovery rate of 0.05, a later analysis linked around 17,000 TCR beta sequences to specific HLA alleles. The study listed 150 to 200 TCR beta chains as associated with cytomegalovirus. In a later genetic analysis, fewer N-insertions in productive TCRs were reported among donors in an Asian-associated ancestry cluster than the 666-donor mean. Strong co-occurrence of HLA alleles, especially DR and DQ, made assigning TCR associations to individual alleles difficult. Correlated functional status among segregating V segments might be attributable to linkage disequilibrium, but an unknown experimental factor could not be ruled out. A cluster of highly shared sequence variants was judged likely to represent a technical artifact of the sequencing pipeline. A later genetic analysis associated a missense DCLRE1C variant with V-gene and J-gene trimming of TCR beta chains, and an independent cohort replicated the association. The presence/absence analyses assumed that sequencing depth was roughly uniform across donors, and that assumption may not be true. According to the authors, the approach could potentially be generalized to other disease states and immunological phenotypes. Across donors, most TCR sequences were observed very rarely, whereas some public TCRs were present in many individuals.

The junction shows trimming of 1 base on V and 4 bases on J, plus 4 bases between the germline ends. Measured from the cysteine to the phenylalanine, the CDR3 is 11 residues long. This entry keeps only the CDR3 DNA: 33 bases, framed from base 1. CDR1 and CDR2, per the germline V gene (reference sequence), are GTSNPN and SVGIG. In regard to this clone: There is no known antigen for this receptor. No much larger clonotype is one base removed from it; base qualities were not supplied.

Libraries were made using the immunoSEQ multiplex PCR assay. For the multiplex PCR, a mixture combining 60 forward primers for TCR Vbeta segments and 13 reverse primers for TCR Jbeta segments was used. The CDR3 region of rearranged TCR beta genes was amplified from genomic DNA with a multiplex PCR assay. Amplified TCR beta libraries were sequenced as 87-base-pair reads on the Illumina HiSeq System. In the authors' own workflow: Across the 670 or so repertoires, a later analysis counted 75 million to 90 million unique TCR beta chains, around 11 million of which were shared by at least two donors. Raw reads were error-corrected and collapsed into unique sequences with a nearest-neighbor algorithm that merged closely related sequences to remove PCR and sequencing errors. Alignment of CDR3 sequences to IMGT reference sequences was used to assign V, D and J gene segments. For a sequence to be retained, a match of at least six nucleotides to both a V gene segment and a J gene segment was required. Rearrangements were called productive when the CDR3 lacked stop codons and stayed in frame with V and J; all others were non-productive. Following IMGT convention, CDR3 was defined as the stretch from the second conserved V-encoded cysteine to the conserved J-encoded phenylalanine. Sequences without an unambiguous match to a single V gene segment were excluded from the earlier analysis of over 500 of the donors. An earlier analysis of almost 600 of the donors classified V segments as functional when productive rearrangements were above 56.7% and as segregating when the standard deviation between donors was above 5%. To diagnose cytomegalovirus status from the catalog of TCR beta chain sequences, a statistical classification framework was built. In a later analysis, TCR nucleotide sequences were compared against IMGT/GENE-DB human TR gene sequences so that V and J genes could be assigned. Using the TCRdist pipeline, a later analysis assigned CDR3 sequences along with most-parsimonious VDJ recombination scenarios. A later analysis defined each TCR beta chain by its CDR3 amino acid sequence plus V-gene family, and excluded reads lacking a unique V-gene family. To address suspected cross-contamination and a sequencing artifact, a later analysis removed 450 to 700 highly shared, low-generation-probability nucleotide sequences. In a later analysis, a clonal expansion index was calculated for each public chain from normalized within-repertoire ranks of inferred template counts. In a later analysis, generation probabilities were computed using a VDJ recombination model fitted to out-of-frame rearrangements, and the results were checked against IGoR. In a later analysis, TCR-TCR, TCR-HLA and TCR-CMV co-occurrence was scored with hypergeometric tests, and a repertoire-size bias correction was applied to TCR pairs. In a later analysis, false discovery rates were estimated by permuting HLA or CMV assignments 20 times. In a later analysis, co-occurring TCRs were grouped with DBSCAN, and TCRdist sequence similarity was added when clustering was performed within HLA-allele-positive subsets. Repertoires with fewer than 30,000 or more than 120,000 public chains, plus five repertoires with anomalous nucleotide sharing, were excluded from co-occurrence clustering. The immuneACCESS repertoire file appears here via TCRdb, limited to in-frame rearrangements. These files lack a portion of the clones; in checked studies, under half of the deficit traces to unresolved V genes, and the cause of the others is not known. The DNA gave D and trimming, while V, J and clone size come from that table. Across this sample there are about 170,000 clones, with around 80% seen only once. 1% of the sample rests with the top ten.

The receptor was isolated from a woman in her fifties or sixties in good health and CMV-seropositive. The sequenced sample consisted of PBMCs. The chain was built from TRBV30 and TRBJ2-5; the D gene cannot be resolved reliably. The encoded CDR3 is CAWSGGETQYF. The DNA is TGTGCCTGGAGTGGAGGAGAGACCCAGTACTTC. Beyond the CDR3, the reference TRBV30 and TRBJ2-5 genes provide the residues; the full variable domain reads: SQTIHQWPATLVQPVGSPLSLECTVEGTSNPNLYWYRQAAGRGLQLLFYSVGIGQISSEVPQNLSASRPQDRQFILSSKKLLLSDSGFYLCAWSGGETQYFGPGTRLLVL.